These T cell receptor beta chains were read from a single sample in a study of graft-versus-host responses after intestinal transplantation. Here immunoSEQ multiplex PCR was the method, and the copy in TCRdb shows in-frame clones only, minus some. This table has roughly 9,700 clones, roughly 38% appearing once. The sequencing used alloreactive CD8+ T cells from a mixed lymphocyte reaction culture, collected before intestinal transplant. Receptor source: a human patient who received an intestinal transplant. The CDR3 runs from the conserved cysteine through the conserved F or W. The order of the fields is clone size, J gene, V gene, CDR3 protein. Only part of the rows carry a size: once, few, many, or a class if the clone is expanded.

>few|TRBJ2-2|TRBV11-2
CASSSTTVLTANTGELFF
>.|TRBJ2-3|TRBV28
CASTEDRGITDTQYF
>.|TRBJ2-1|TRBV9
CASSADWSYNEQFF
>few|TRBJ1-1|TRBV10-2
CASSEQGRNTEAFF
>.|TRBJ2-7|TRBV19
CASSTHLGLADEQYF
>few|TRBJ2-7|TRBV4-1
CASSPGVASPYEQYF
>medium-sized|TRBJ1-1|TRBV30
CAWSVLGGLTEAFF
>few|TRBJ2-3|TRBV6-1
CASSEGLGRILLDTQYF
>.|TRBJ2-1|TRBV14
CASSQDRRQQGDYNEQFF
>.|TRBJ2-5|TRBV29-1
CSVDPWDREQETQYF
>.|TRBJ2-7|TRBV28
CASSFVVGGSDGLVGYEQYF
>.|TRBJ1-2|TRBV27
CASSPNRAVNYGYTF
>.|TRBJ1-1|TRBV7-6
CASSVVQVWTAAYTEAFF
>.|TRBJ1-1|TRBV2
CASSEDGQINTEAFF
>few|TRBJ2-2|TRBV9
CASSVYSGVGTGELFF
>few|TRBJ1-2|TRBV5-4
CASSLGDRGSYGYTF
>.|TRBJ2-7|TRBV21-1
CASSIASGREDEQYF
>.|TRBJ2-7|TRBV5-5
CASSLGDRGSYEQYF
>medium-sized|TRBJ1-3|TRBV7-2
CASSSLQGAPGNTIYF
>.|TRBJ2-1|TRBV4-1
CASSQDSGNEQFF
>few|TRBJ2-1|TRBV27
CASSLIGNEQFF
>few|TRBJ2-3|TRBV28
CASSGRTRLSDTQYF
>.|TRBJ2-2|TRBV6-4
CASSDGAAGTGELFF
>few|TRBJ2-7|TRBV10-3
CAISTLGQGARAEQYF
>few|TRBJ1-5|TRBV19
CASSIRKGLGSNQPQHF
>.|TRBJ2-1|TRBV9
CASSVEVWGALAGVNYNEQFF
>few|TRBJ2-3|TRBV4-2
CASSQEFGLARVDTQYF
>.|TRBJ2-1|TRBV9
CASSVATTGNRGRQFF
>few|TRBJ2-3|TRBV29-1
CSFDGTGETDTQYF
>few|TRBJ1-2|TRBV7-9
CAIRGGVFYGYTF
>few|TRBJ2-4|TRBV4-1
CASSQLFGGILAKNIQYF
>.|TRBJ2-7|TRBV5-1
CASSFGLAGSGEQYF
>few|TRBJ1-2|TRBV7-9
CASSTAGGSYGYTF
>.|TRBJ1-2|TRBV30
CAWNPGAGYGYTF
>few|TRBJ2-1|TRBV27
CASSLDLAGNEQFF
>medium-sized|TRBJ2-7|TRBV2
CASSESLAGNYEQYF
>.|TRBJ1-3|TRBV5-4
CASSLDTSGNTIYF
>.|TRBJ2-1|TRBV13
CASSDGTPNEQFF
>.|TRBJ2-2|TRBV11-2
CASSGPGGVKTGELFF
>.|TRBJ1-6|TRBV4-1
CASSHKFEVPYNSPLHF
>.|TRBJ2-7|TRBV7-3
CASSSQGHYEQYF
>.|TRBJ2-1|TRBV4-1
CASSHYQDREQFF
>medium-sized|TRBJ1-1|TRBV4-1
CASSQEGGSGGEAFF
>few|TRBJ2-7|TRBV19
CASSMRQRTYEQYF
>.|TRBJ2-3|TRBV6-9
CASSCIGDKKTDTQYF
>.|TRBJ2-1|TRBV15
CATTHGRGAGNEQFF
>medium-sized|TRBJ1-5|TRBV18
CASSRQALMPQHF
>medium-sized|TRBJ1-2|TRBV6-5
CASSFGPIYGYTF
>.|TRBJ2-5|TRBV7-6
CASSLVGLAGGQYFRETQYF
>.|TRBJ2-1|TRBV29-1
CSVYRDTYNEQFF
>few|TRBJ2-2|TRBV6-5
CASSQDFSNTGELFF
>.|TRBJ1-2|TRBV6-6
CASSPGGHYGYTF
>.|TRBJ2-1|TRBV27
CASSLGTSGTNEQFF
>.|TRBJ2-7|TRBV28
CASSIRGFRFYEQYF
>.|TRBJ1-1|TRBV6-1
CASSDQGNTEAFF
>few|TRBJ2-3|TRBV7-3
CASSSGGSTDTQYF
>.|TRBJ2-1|TRBV7-6
CASSWAQGASYNEQFF